Each of the 30 T cell receptor beta chains below was sequenced from the same sample in a study of identical twins. TCRdb re-analysed the 5' RACE reads in MiXCR, keeping a single row per CDR3 protein. The sample shows 570,000 or so distinct CDR3 sequences, 9% to 10% of them seen only once. These data were also reused for a study on yellow fever vaccine responses in identical twins.

Sample: PBMCs. The receptor source for this set is a young woman in good health.

This clonotype has ten or more counts. This chain connects TRBV7-2 to TRBJ2-7, with D possibly matching TRBD1 (5 bases). Germline V CDR1 and CDR2: SGHTA, FQGNSA. V lost 4 bases and J lost 6, with 10 bases in between. The CDR3 extends over 12 amino acids. The CDR3 sequence: CASSSGKGEQYF. Written as DNA, the CDR3 is TGTGCCAGCAGCTCAGGGAAGGGCGAGCAGTACTTC.

A remark on this clonotype: Because the CDR3's place on the DNA is in doubt, the DNA is left out and the CDR3 is given as listed by TCRdb. This rearrangement joins TRBV12-3 or TRBV12-4 to TRBJ2-1; the tabulated D call, TRBD2, remains unverified against the DNA. The CDR3 length is 19 residues, termini included. The CDR3 loop reads CTFCFLALQRESRHNEQFF.

This clonotype was counted at least ten times. The chain employs TRBV20-1 and TRBJ2-3; 8 bases align to TRBD2. CDR1 and CDR2 (germline): DFQATT, SNEGSKA (reference sequence). J gave up 2 bases and V 5 bases, and 6 bases lay outside the gene matches. This CDR3 has 14 amino acids. The CDR3 DNA follows: TGCAGTGCTTTAGCGGGATTCAACACAGATACGCAGTATTTT. Protein sequence: CSALAGFNTDTQYF.

This clonotype came up many times. This sequence joins TRBV5-6 and TRBJ2-7; 8 bases map to TRBD1. In germline, CDR1 is SGHDT, CDR2 YYEEEE. V gave up 4 bases and J gave up 0 bases; unmatched junction bases: 6. CDR3 size: 15 residues. CDR3 bases: TGTGCCAGCAGCCCCGGGACAGGTAGCTCCTACGAGCAGTACTTC. It specifies CASSPGTGSSYEQYF. The whole variable domain, filled in from reference TRBV5-6 and TRBJ2-7, reads DAGVTQSPTHLIKTRGQQVTLRCSPKSGHDTVSWYQQALGQGPQFIFQYYEEEERQRGNFPDRFSGHQFPNYSSELNVNALLLGDSALYLCASSPGTGSSYEQYFGPGTRLTVT.

This clonotype was counted a few times. The chain carries TRBV20-1 and TRBJ2-7, with 8 nucleotides matching TRBD2. The CDR3 has 14 residues. The J segment lost 7 bases and the V segment lost 6 bases, leaving 14 bases of the junction unmatched. Germline V lookup: CDR1 DFQATT, CDR2 SNEGSKA (reference sequence). CDR3 sequence (DNA): TGCAGTGCCCATCCCGGACTAGCAGGAGAGGAGCAGTACTTC. Translation: CSAHPGLAGEEQYF.

This clonotype was recorded many times. The V call is TRBV29-1, the J call TRBJ2-5; D may be TRBD2 (6 bases). Germline V gene data show CDR1 as SQVTM and CDR2 as ANQGSEA. V was pared by 3 bases and J by 3 bases, with 11 bases between. The CDR3 is 13 amino acids. The chain's CDR3 is CSVDWDSKETQYF. The CDR3 nucleotides read TGCAGCGTTGATTGGGACTCAAAAGAGACCCAGTACTTC.

The chain links TRBV20-1 to TRBJ2-7; 9 bases match TRBD2. The CDR3 loop spans 13 amino acids. Germline CDR1 reads DFQATT; CDR2 reads SNEGSKA (reference sequence). V lost 4 bases to trimming and J lost 4 bases; unmatched junction nucleotides: 5. The CDR3 nucleotides read TGCAGTGCTACGGGGCGGGAGGGATACGAGCAGTACTTC. It specifies CSATGREGYEQYF.

In its sample, this clonotype was seen many times. V usage is TRBV7-2 and J usage is TRBJ2-7; possibly TRBD2 for D (6 bases). CDR1 is SGHTA, CDR2 FQGNSA, per germline. The V end lost 5 bases, the J end lost 4 bases, and 15 bases lay between the germline ends. The CDR3 totals 14 residues. CDR3 in amino acids: CASSLLARDYEQYF. In nucleotides, the CDR3 is TGTGCCAGCAGCCTCCTAGCGAGGGATTACGAGCAGTACTTC.

Only a few counts were recorded for this clonotype. The rearrangement links TRBV14 to TRBJ2-7; D gene uncertain. The CDR3 spans 15 residues. V dropped 0 bases and J dropped 6 bases, with 15 bases sitting between them. Germline V gives CDR1 SGHDN, CDR2 FVKESK. The CDR3 DNA is TGTGCCAGCAGCCAAGATGTGATTAAGTTAAGCGAGCAGTACTTC. This codes for CASSQDVIKLSEQYF.

This clonotype came up many times. The chain links TRBV25-1 to TRBJ2-7; D possibly corresponds to TRBD1 (5 bases). V was clipped by 1 base and J by 5 bases, with 12 bases between them. The V gene's germline CDR1 is MGHDK and CDR2 SYGVNS. This CDR3 region has 14 residues. CDR3 coding DNA: TGTGCCAGCAGTGAATGGCAGGGAAACGACGAGCAGTACTTC. It codes for CASSEWQGNDEQYF.

This clonotype was detected a few times. This chain joins TRBV3-1 and TRBJ1-2; a possible D gene is TRBD1 (6 bases). The CDR3 loop spans 14 amino acids. The V end was cut by 3 bases, the J end by 2 bases, with 10 bases between. Per germline, CDR1 LGHDT and CDR2 YNNKEL (reference sequence). CDR3 sequence (DNA): TGTGCCAGCAGCCACGGGACAAAAAACTATGGCTACACCTTC. Residues: CASSHGTKNYGYTF.

This clonotype was observed at least ten times. J is TRBJ2-1 and V is TRBV4-3, with 10 bases lining up with TRBD2. V lost 3 bases and J lost 6; bases outside the gene matches: 8. CDR1 is LGHNA, CDR2 YSLEER, per germline. The CDR3 loop spans 16 amino acids. In DNA form, the CDR3 reads TGCGCCAGCAGCCAGTCAATAGCGGGAGGCATCAATGAGCAGTTCTTC. Translated: CASSQSIAGGINEQFF.

CDR3 sequence (DNA): TGCAGTGCTAGAGCCCCGGGAGGGCCCTACGAGCAGTACTTC. It codes for CSARAPGGPYEQYF. The chain recombines TRBV20-1 with TRBJ2-7; 8 positions match TRBD2. Trimming cost V 1 base and J 2 bases; bases outside gene matches: 4. In germline, CDR1 is DFQATT, CDR2 SNEGSKA (reference sequence). This CDR3 contains 14 residues.

Comments on this clonotype: One end of the junction fails to match germline, which may point to a read error. The rearrangement uses TRBV7-8 and TRBJ2-3, with D possibly TRBD2 on 6 matching bases. The CDR3 covers 11 residues. Looked up from germline, CDR1 is SGHVS and CDR2 is FQNEAQ. In nucleotides, the CDR3 is TGTACCAGCAGCGGCGGGGTTGGGCAGTATTTT. This gives the protein CTSSGGVGQYF.

This clonotype was observed at least ten times. The CDR3 DNA reads as TGTGCCACCAGCAGAGACGGGTTAGAGACCCAGTACTTC. This codes for CATSRDGLETQYF. The V call is TRBV15, the J call TRBJ2-5; D call uncertain. CDR3 length equals 13 residues. CDR1 and CDR2 (germline): LNHNV, YYDKDF (reference sequence). Trimming took 0 bases from V and 4 from J, leaving 6 bases between them.

The chain has TRBV7-2 and TRBJ1-1; D call uncertain. This CDR3 contains 15 residues. The germline V gene encodes CDR1 SGHTA and CDR2 FQGNSA. V lost 1 base, J lost 2 bases, and 11 bases lay in between. CDR3 in DNA: TGTGCCAGCAGCTTAGTTGGGCTGACTAACACTGAAGCTTTCTTT. Residues: CASSLVGLTNTEAFF.

This clonotype was seen ten or more times. The J gene is TRBJ1-2, the V gene TRBV7-9, with D maybe TRBD1 (5 bases). The CDR3 covers 14 residues. V was shortened by 3 bases and J by 8 bases, with 16 bases between the two germline ends. The germline V gene has CDR1 SEHNR and CDR2 FQNEAQ (reference sequence). CDR3 in DNA: TGTGCCAGCAGCTTGGGGACGGAGAGCGGGGGCTACACCTTC. It yields the protein CASSLGTESGGYTF.

V is TRBV12-3 or TRBV12-4 and J is TRBJ2-2; possibly TRBD2 for D (6 bases). The CDR3 sequence is 13 residues long. The V end was cut by 2 bases, the J end by 7 bases, with 8 bases between. CDR3 amino acids: CASSLTGDGELFF. The CDR3 DNA follows: TGTGCCAGCAGTTTAACGGGGGACGGGGAGCTGTTTTTT.

This clonotype was picked up many times. The gene calls are TRBV27 and TRBJ2-3; no firm D call. V was shortened by 4 bases and J by 2 bases, with 7 bases between the two germline ends. Per germline, CDR1 MNHEY and CDR2 SMNVEV (reference sequence). The CDR3 sequence is 13 residues long. This CDR3 reads CASSSPITDTQYF. DNA of the CDR3: TGTGCCAGCAGTTCCCCCATCACAGATACGCAGTATTTT.

The chain uses TRBV5-1 and TRBJ2-3; D possibly corresponds to TRBD2 (6 bases). The ends were cut back, 0 bases at V and 2 bases at J, with 10 bases in the middle. The CDR3 runs to 15 residues. The germline V gene has CDR1 SGHRS and CDR2 YFSETQ. CDR3 sequence reads: CASSLAGDTTDTQYF. The DNA for the CDR3 is TGCGCCAGCAGCTTGGCGGGAGATACCACAGATACGCAGTATTTT.

This clonotype was detected a few times. The rearrangement uses TRBV24-1 and TRBJ2-3; maybe TRBD2 (5 bases). The CDR3 extends over 14 amino acids. CDR1 and CDR2 from the germline V gene are KGHDR and SFDVKD. V shed 4 bases and J shed 4 bases, with 11 bases lying between them. In DNA, the CDR3 is TGTGCCACCAGTGACGAGGGTTTATCAGATACGCAGTATTTT. As protein: CATSDEGLSDTQYF.

This clonotype was detected a few times. Germline is not matched at one junction end, which may reflect a read error. The chain uses TRBV16 and TRBJ2-7; D unclear. Germline values: CDR1 KGHSY, CDR2 FQNENV. The CDR3 length is 10 residues. The CDR3 loop reads CASSQSILHF. DNA of the CDR3: TGTGCCAGCAGCCAATCGATTCTACACTTC.

The chain recombines TRBV6-2 or TRBV6-3 with TRBJ2-1, with TRBD2 matching over 10 bases. V was pared by 6 bases and J by 6 bases, with 5 bases of the junction left unmatched. Germline assignment: CDR1 MNHEY and CDR2 SVGEGT. This CDR3 contains 14 residues. The CDR3 sequence: CASRHSGGINEQFF. The DNA for the CDR3 is TGTGCCAGCAGACATAGCGGGGGGATCAATGAGCAGTTCTTC.

The sample holds a few counts of this clonotype. The chain is built from TRBV20-1 and TRBJ2-3; D is possibly TRBD1 (6 bases). Trimming pared 0 bases from V and 8 bases from J, leaving 9 bases between. Germline CDR1 is DFQATT and CDR2 is SNEGSKA (reference sequence). The CDR3 runs to 12 residues. DNA of the CDR3: TGCAGTGCTAGAGAATCAGGGGTTACGCAGTATTTT. Amino acids: CSARESGVTQYF.

CDR3 nucleotide sequence: TGTGCCAGCAGTCAACCCGGGACAGGGCCCTCTACAGATACGCAGTATTTT. Its protein is CASSQPGTGPSTDTQYF. V and J are TRBV27 and TRBJ2-3; 9 nucleotides match TRBD1. This CDR3 is 17 amino acids long. Per the germline V gene, CDR1 is MNHEY and CDR2 is SMNVEV (reference sequence). After removal of 5 bases from V and 3 bases from J, the junction contained 12 bases not matched to a gene.

The V and J genes are TRBV3-1 and TRBJ2-7; 9 bases fit TRBD2. Per the germline V gene, CDR1 is LGHDT and CDR2 is YNNKEL (reference sequence). V dropped 5 bases and J dropped 3; count of bases not matched to a gene: 8. The CDR3 covers 15 residues. The DNA of the CDR3 is TGTGCCAGCAGCAACCTAGCGGGGTACGGCTACGAGCAGTACTTC. Protein: CASSNLAGYGYEQYF.

This clonotype was counted between two and nine times. The V call is TRBV18, the J call TRBJ2-1; 12 bases line up with TRBD2. V gave up 0 bases and J gave up 10 bases; unmatched junction bases: 7. The germline V gene has CDR1 KGHSH and CDR2 LQKENI. The CDR3 is made up of 16 amino acids. This CDR3 reads CASSPPGLAGGVEQFF. In nucleotides, the CDR3 is TGTGCCAGCTCACCACCGGGACTAGCGGGTGGTGTGGAGCAGTTCTTC.

This clonotype showed up many times. The gene calls are TRBV3-1 and TRBJ2-7; possibly TRBD2 for D (5 bases). Germline assignment: CDR1 LGHDT and CDR2 YNNKEL (reference sequence). This CDR3 has 15 residues. V was pared by 0 bases and J by 4 bases, with 13 bases between. The DNA for the CDR3 is TGTGCCAGCAGCCAAGAATCCGGGATTGGGTACGAGCAGTACTTC. It codes for CASSQESGIGYEQYF.

This rearrangement joins TRBV4-3 to TRBJ2-1, with D unresolved. The germline CDR1 and CDR2 sequences are LGHNA and YSLEER. Trimming took off 3 bases at V and 0 bases at J, with 12 bases between the two ends. The CDR3 totals 16 residues. The CDR3 loop reads CASSQSPVSSYNEQFF. Here the CDR3 DNA reads TGCGCCAGCAGCCAGAGCCCGGTTAGCTCCTACAATGAGCAGTTCTTC.

The chain is built from TRBV12-3 or TRBV12-4 and TRBJ2-5; no reliable D call. Trimming stripped 1 base from V and 8 bases from J, with 20 bases between. CDR3 length equals 16 residues. The CDR3 nucleotides are TGTGCCAGCAGTTTAGGCAGTCCGACGATGGGGTACACCCAGTACTTC. It is translated as CASSLGSPTMGYTQYF.